This TCR beta chain comes out of a study of T cell responses to AZD1222 COVID-19 vaccine. CDR3 length equals 15 residues. The trim removed 0 bases at V and 6 bases at J, leaving 7 bases unmatched. Germline V gives CDR1 LGHNA, CDR2 YSLEER. The assay was immunoSEQ multiplex PCR, and TCRdb's table has in-frame clones only and misses some. The sample yields under 200,000 clones, 75% to 90% seen once. V gene TRBV4-3 combines with J gene TRBJ2-7, with TRBD1 identical over 8 bases. This clonotype was obtained from an adult in good health. Source: peripheral blood, taken on day 0 of MenACWY control vaccination. In nucleotides, the CDR3 is TGCGCCAGCAGCCAAGATCGGGCGACAGGGGCCGAGCAGTACTTC. This translates into CASSQDRATGAEQYF.